The clone carrying this T cell receptor (beta chain) has a handful of counts. Its target is not known. Time point meaning: week 5, during vaccination. It was 300 ug of mutant IDH1 20-mer peptide that made up each vaccine dose, given with topical imiquimod. These data originate in a study of a mutant IDH1 vaccine in newly diagnosed glioma. Whole-study context: Treated patients, averaging approximately 40 years, were approximately 60% male and roughly 38% female.

Profiled with immunoSEQ multiplex PCR; TCRdb holds only in-frame clones, not every one. The data show about 42,000 clones, approximately 85% seen once. The CDR3 has 14 residues. V lost 3 bases, J lost 6 bases, and 5 bases stayed unmatched. Germline assignment: CDR1 MGHRA and CDR2 YSYEKL. The sequence derives from a man between 35 and 55 years old with glioma. The chain recombines TRBV4-1 with TRBJ1-2; 9 bases match TRBD1. The sequencing here drew on PBMCs, taken from a glioma patient whose treatment included an IDH1 peptide vaccine. The DNA of the CDR3 is TGCGCCAGCAGCCACCCGGGACAGGGAAATGGCTACACCTTC. This codes for CASSHPGQGNGYTF.